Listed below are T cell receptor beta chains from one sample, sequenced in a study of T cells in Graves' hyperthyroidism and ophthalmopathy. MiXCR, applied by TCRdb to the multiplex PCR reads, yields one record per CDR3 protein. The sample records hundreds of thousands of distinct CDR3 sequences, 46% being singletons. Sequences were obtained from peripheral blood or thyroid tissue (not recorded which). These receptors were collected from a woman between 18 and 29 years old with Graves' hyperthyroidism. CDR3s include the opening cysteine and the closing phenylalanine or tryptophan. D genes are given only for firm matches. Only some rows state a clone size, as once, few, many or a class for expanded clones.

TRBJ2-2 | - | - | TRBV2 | CASRSSGELFF | TGTGCCAGCAGGAGCTCCGGGGAGCTGTTTTTT
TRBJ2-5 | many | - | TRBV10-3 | CAISITGEGETQYF | TGTGCCATCAGTATAACAGGGGAGGGAGAGACCCAGTACTTC
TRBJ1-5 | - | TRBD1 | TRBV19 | CAWSASDRAAGQPQHF | TGTGCCTGGAGTGCTTCGGACAGGGCCGCGGGTCAGCCCCAGCATTTT
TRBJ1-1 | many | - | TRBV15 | CATSRVRDTSNTEAFF | TGTGCCACCAGCAGGGTCCGGGACACGTCGAACACTGAAGCTTTCTTT
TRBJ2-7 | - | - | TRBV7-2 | CASSLRQKVYEQYF | TGTGCCAGCAGCTTACGGCAGAAAGTATACGAGCAGTACTTC
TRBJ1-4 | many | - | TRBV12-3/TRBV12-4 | CASSFGQMGKLFF | TGTGCCAGCAGTTTTGGACAGATGGGAAAACTGTTTTTT
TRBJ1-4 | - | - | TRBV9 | CASSPRIHDEKLFF | TGTGCCAGCAGCCCTCGGATCCACGACGAAAAACTGTTTTTT
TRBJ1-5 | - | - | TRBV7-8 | CASSLVLGRPQHF | TGTGCCAGCAGCTTAGTCCTCGGGCGGCCCCAGCATTTT
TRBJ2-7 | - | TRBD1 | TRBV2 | CANATGSEQYF | TGTGCCAACGCGACAGGGTCCGAGCAGTACTTC
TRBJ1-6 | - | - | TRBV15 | CATSRDRRTEYNSPLHF | TGTGCCACCAGCAGAGATCGCCGTACAGAATATAATTCACCCCTCCACTTT
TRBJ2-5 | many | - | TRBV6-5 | CASSYVLGGETQYF | TGTGCCAGCAGTTACGTGCTGGGTGGAGAGACCCAGTACTTC
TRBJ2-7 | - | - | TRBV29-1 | CSVERPEGADGEQYF | TGCAGCGTTGAAAGGCCGGAGGGGGCCGATGGCGAGCAGTACTTC
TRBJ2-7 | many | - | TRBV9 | CASSEEGTRGYEQYF | TGTGCCAGCAGCGAGGAGGGGACCAGGGGTTACGAGCAGTACTTC
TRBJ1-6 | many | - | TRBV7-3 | CASSRLEQGQSPLHF | TGTGCCAGCAGCCGACTTGAACAGGGTCAGTCACCCCTCCACTTT
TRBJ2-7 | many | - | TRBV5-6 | CASSEGHEQYF | TGTGCCAGCAGCGAGGGTCACGAGCAGTACTTC
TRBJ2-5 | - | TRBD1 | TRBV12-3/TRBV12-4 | CASSPDRVQGQETQYF | TGTGCCAGCAGTCCAGACAGGGTTCAGGGCCAAGAGACCCAGTACTTC
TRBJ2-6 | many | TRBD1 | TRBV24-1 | CATSFRGLSSGANVLTF | TGTGCCACCAGCTTCAGGGGGCTCAGCTCTGGGGCCAACGTCCTGACTTTC